Following are 14 T cell receptor beta chains from one sample sequenced in a study of CD8 T cells in ankylosing spondylitis. TCRdb redid the calling of the 5' RACE reads with MiXCR, one entry per CDR3 protein. This sample has approximately 250,000 distinct CDR3 sequences, with under 8.5% found just once. Sequences were obtained from blood, either unsorted or a sorted T cell fraction (not recorded which). All receptors derive from a female donor with ankylosing spondylitis or in good health (not recorded which).

This clonotype appeared a few times. The rearrangement joins TRBV10-3 to TRBJ2-7, with 7 bases aligning to TRBD2. Trimming at V came to 2 bases and at J to 12 bases, leaving 13 bases not matched to a gene. CDR1 ENHRY and CDR2 SYGVKD come from the germline V gene. The CDR3 is made up of 14 amino acids. CDR3 coding DNA: TGTGCCATCAGTGAGCGGGGACTATCGTCGAGGTGGTACTTC. It translates to CAISERGLSSRWYF.

This clonotype was counted at least ten times. The rearrangement joins TRBV5-1 to TRBJ2-7; a possible D gene is TRBD1 (6 bases). Germline CDR1 reads SGHRS; CDR2 reads YFSETQ. V was clipped by 0 bases and J by 0 bases, with 7 bases between them. The CDR3 totals 14 residues. The CDR3 loop is CASSLADSSYEQYF. The CDR3 region has the DNA TGCGCCAGCAGCTTGGCGGACAGCTCCTACGAGCAGTACTTC. The full variable domain, in which reference TRBV5-1 and TRBJ2-7 provide the parts outside the CDR3, is KAGVTQTPRYLIKTRGQQVTLSCSPISGHRSVSWYQQTPGQGLQFLFEYFSETQRNKGNFPGRFSGRQFSNSRSEMNVSTLELGDSALYLCASSLADSSYEQYFGPGTRLTVT.

The chain joins TRBV6-2 or TRBV6-3 to TRBJ1-5, with unresolved D. Germline V gene lookup returns CDR1 MNHEY and CDR2 SVGEGT. V was clipped by 7 bases and J by 3 bases, with 7 bases between them. The CDR3 contains 12 residues. In DNA form, the CDR3 reads TGTGCCAGCATGGACGTCAATCAGCCCCAGCATTTT. Residues: CASMDVNQPQHF.

This clonotype was seen at least ten times. The chain recombines TRBV15 with TRBJ2-1; D is unclear. The CDR3 loop spans 15 amino acids. The V gene's germline CDR1 is LNHNV and CDR2 YYDKDF (reference sequence). The germline V and J ends were trimmed by 2 bases and 5 bases, with 13 bases remaining between them. The CDR3: CATSRISRANNEQFF. CDR3 DNA sequence: TGTGCCACCAGCAGAATTTCTAGGGCCAACAATGAGCAGTTCTTC. Full variable domain (rest looked up from reference TRBV15 and TRBJ2-1): DAMVIQNPRYQVTQFGKPVTLSCSQTLNHNVMYWYQQKSSQAPKLLFHYYDKDFNNEADTPDNFQSRRPNTSFCFLDIRSPGLGDTAMYLCATSRISRANNEQFFGPGTRLTVL.

The genes are TRBV7-2 and TRBJ1-5; 7 bases are a match to TRBD1. CDR1 SGHTA and CDR2 FQGNSA come from the germline V gene. J lost 6 bases, V lost 5 bases, and 4 bases had no gene match. The CDR3 spans 13 residues. This CDR3 is CASSPDRVQPQHF. For the CDR3, the DNA is TGTGCCAGCAGCCCAGACAGGGTTCAGCCCCAGCATTTT.

This clonotype was seen at least ten times. The rearrangement joins TRBV12-3 or TRBV12-4 to TRBJ1-2; D is undetermined. The ends were cut back, 5 bases at V and 8 bases at J, with 12 bases in the middle. The CDR3 consists of 12 residues. CDR3 in DNA: TGTGCCAGCAGTCCAACACAGAAGGGCTACACCTTC. Amino acids: CASSPTQKGYTF.

At least ten counts were recorded for this clonotype. This chain links TRBV5-1 with TRBJ1-1; 10 bases agree with TRBD1. The germline V gene encodes CDR1 SGHRS and CDR2 YFSETQ. The V segment lost 4 bases and the J segment 4 bases; nucleotides outside the gene matches: 4. The CDR3 is 14 amino acids. The CDR3 spells CASSLDRGLTEAFF. The CDR3 region has the DNA TGCGCCAGCAGCCTAGACAGGGGGCTCACTGAAGCTTTCTTT.

This clonotype was detected only a few times. A much larger clone sits a single nucleotide away, making a read error possible. This chain links TRBV20-1 with TRBJ2-5; D remains unclear. From germline, CDR1 is DFQATT and CDR2 SNEGSKA (reference sequence). This CDR3 has 12 residues. The CDR3 loop is CSAEPDQEAQYF. CDR3 DNA sequence: TGCAGTGCCGAGCCGGATCAAGAGGCCCAGTACTTC.

As regards this clonotype: This may stem from a read error, because a much larger clone lies one nucleotide away. V is TRBV5-1 and J is TRBJ2-7, with a tentative D call TRBD2 (6 bases). The CDR3 runs 16 residues. The V gene's germline CDR1 is SGHRS and CDR2 YFSETQ. The CDR3 nucleotides are TGCGCCAGCAGCTTGGTCCTGGGACTGCTGAAATACGGGCAGTACTTC. Amino acid sequence: CASSLVLGLLKYGQYF.

The sample holds many counts of this clonotype. The chain is built from TRBV30 and TRBJ1-1, with D tentatively TRBD1 (5 bases). V was cut by 3 bases and J by 5 bases, with 19 bases left in between. The CDR3 covers 15 residues. Germline lookup yields CDR1 GTSNPN and CDR2 SVGIG (reference sequence). CDR3 loop: CAWRIVWGGGTEAFF. The CDR3 DNA is TGTGCCTGGAGGATTGTATGGGGTGGGGGGACTGAAGCTTTCTTT.

This clonotype has a count of ten or more. The chain combines TRBV10-3 with TRBJ2-1; D ambiguous. Germline V gene lookup returns CDR1 ENHRY and CDR2 SYGVKD. The CDR3 loop spans 16 amino acids. Trimming pared 2 bases from V and 1 base from J, leaving 12 bases between. The CDR3 nucleotides are TGTGCCATCAGTGAGGCCCAGGTTAGGTCCTACAATGAGCAGTTCTTC. Translating it yields CAISEAQVRSYNEQFF.

In its sample, this clonotype was seen many times. The V call is TRBV12-3 or TRBV12-4, the J call TRBJ2-3, with 10 positions matching TRBD2. V shed 7 bases and J 2 bases; nucleotides not matched to a gene: 6. The CDR3 sequence is 15 residues long. CDR3 nucleotide sequence: TGTGCCAGCACGGCCGGGACTAGCGCCACAGATACGCAGTATTTT. This encodes CASTAGTSATDTQYF.

This clonotype occurred many times. CDR3 bases: TGCGCCAGCAGCCAATACAGACAGGGCGCCGGGAACACTGAAGCTTTCTTT. It translates to CASSQYRQGAGNTEAFF. The V gene is TRBV4-3, the J gene TRBJ1-1; 7 bases align to TRBD1. In germline, CDR1 is LGHNA, CDR2 YSLEER. This CDR3 region has 17 residues. V lost 2 bases and J lost 1; bases outside the gene matches: 10.

This clonotype has at least ten counts. This rearrangement joins TRBV15 to TRBJ1-3; maybe TRBD1 (5 bases). V was cut by 0 bases and J by 5 bases, with 11 bases left in between. The germline gives CDR1 LNHNV, CDR2 YYDKDF (reference sequence). This CDR3 contains 15 residues. This CDR3 is CATSREGGGRNTIYF. The CDR3, as DNA: TGTGCCACCAGCAGAGAGGGGGGAGGTAGAAACACCATATATTTT.